What follows are 21 T cell receptor beta chains derived from one specimen sequenced in a study of blood T cell repertoires in COVID-19. TCRdb keeps only in-frame clones here, not all; method: immunoSEQ multiplex PCR. The table records 150,000 to 200,000 clones, roughly 82% of them present only once. Specimen: PBMCs or T cells enriched from blood (not recorded which). These receptors originate from a man aged 50-59 years who had recovered from COVID-19.

CDR3 sequence: CASSQDTVTNEQYF. Here the CDR3 DNA reads TGTGCCAGCAGCCAAGATACAGTTACCAACGAGCAGTACTTC. The V and J genes are TRBV4-2 and TRBJ2-7; D gene unclear. Germline V lookup: CDR1 LGHNA, CDR2 YNFKEQ. Trimming pared 0 bases from V and 5 bases from J, leaving 11 bases between. The CDR3 is 14 amino acids.

V and J are TRBV28 and TRBJ1-1; D not resolved. Germline V gene sequence: CDR1 MDHEN, CDR2 SYDVKM. Trimming pared 8 bases from V and 5 bases from J, leaving 15 bases between. The CDR3 contains 13 residues. The CDR3 loop reads CASDLRGRTEAFF. The CDR3 nucleotides read TGTGCCAGCGACCTGCGGGGAAGAACTGAAGCTTTCTTT.

The V call is TRBV15, the J call TRBJ2-5; TRBD1 is a possible D gene (5 bases). Trimming stripped 2 bases from V and 2 bases from J, with 6 bases between. Germline V gene sequence: CDR1 LNHNV, CDR2 YYDKDF (reference sequence). The CDR3 loop spans 13 amino acids. The CDR3 nucleotides are TGTGCCACCAGCAGAAGGGGTCAAGAGACCCAGTACTTC. Amino acid sequence: CATSRRGQETQYF.

Remarks on this clone: The sample carries other DNA sequences with the same CDR3. In nucleotides, the CDR3 is TGTGCCAGCAGCCTTTTACAGGGCGAGCAGTACTTC. This encodes CASSLLQGEQYF. This chain uses TRBV3-1 (or the pseudogene TRBV3-2) with TRBJ2-7; D perhaps matches TRBD1 (6 bases). CDR3 length: 12 amino acids. CDR1 is LGHDT and CDR2 is YNNKEL in the germline V gene (reference sequence). Deletions cut 4 bases from V and 6 bases from J, with 10 bases between.

V gene TRBV7-3 combines with J gene TRBJ1-3; D is possibly TRBD1 (6 bases). V gave up 5 bases and J gave up 4 bases, with 24 bases separating them. Germline V CDR1 and CDR2: SGHTA, FQGTGA. CDR3 size: 18 residues. CDR3 DNA: TGTGCCAGCAGCCCAGACCCCGTCCGGGGGGCGGGCGGAAACACCATATATTTT. Its translation: CASSPDPVRGAGGNTIYF.

V gene TRBV13 combines with J gene TRBJ2-3; 10 nucleotides align to TRBD2. The CDR3 contains 16 residues. CDR1 is PRHDT and CDR2 is FYEKMQ in the germline V gene (reference sequence). V was clipped by 5 bases and J by 4 bases; unmatched bases: 9. This CDR3 reads CASSSPGLARPDTQYF. CDR3 in DNA: TGTGCCAGCAGCAGCCCGGGACTAGCGAGGCCAGATACGCAGTATTTT.

The CDR3 nucleotides read TGCGCCAGCAGCTTCCGGGTCTCCTATGGCTACACCTTC. It yields the protein CASSFRVSYGYTF. J is TRBJ1-2 and V is TRBV5-1; no clear D. V shed 2 bases and J shed 4 bases, with 9 bases lying between them. Looked up from germline, CDR1 is SGHRS and CDR2 is YFSETQ. CDR3 length equals 13 residues.

The rearrangement joins TRBV11-3 to TRBJ2-1; D perhaps matches TRBD2 (7 bases). Germline assignment: CDR1 SGHNT and CDR2 YENEEA. This CDR3 region has 15 residues. Trimming pared 0 bases from V and 5 bases from J, leaving 11 bases between. The DNA for the CDR3 is TGTGCCAGCAGCTTAGACGGGGGGCAGAACAATGAGCAGTTCTTC. It is translated as CASSLDGGQNNEQFF.

The chain has TRBV6-6 and TRBJ1-1; D not resolved. V shed 5 bases and J shed 5 bases, with 18 bases lying between them. This CDR3 contains 15 residues. Germline V lookup: CDR1 MNHNY, CDR2 SVGAGI (reference sequence). The CDR3 DNA sequence: TGTGCCAGCAGTCCCGGAGGCAGTTCAGGAACTGAAGCTTTCTTT. Protein sequence: CASSPGGSSGTEAFF.

The chain couples TRBV19 to TRBJ1-5, with TRBD1 as a possible D gene (6 bases). The germline V gene has CDR1 LNHDA and CDR2 SQIVND (reference sequence). This CDR3 is 15 amino acids long. The V and J ends lost 6 bases and 3 bases respectively, with 15 bases between them. The CDR3 loop is CASSPLDSFNQPQHF. CDR3 nucleotide sequence: TGTGCCAGTAGCCCCTTGGACAGCTTCAATCAGCCCCAGCATTTT.

The rearrangement joins TRBV6-5 to TRBJ1-5, with TRBD1 matching over 8 bases. CDR1 is MNHEY and CDR2 is SVGAGI in the germline V gene. The CDR3 is 14 residues long. V lost 7 bases, J lost 6 bases, and 8 bases stayed unmatched. CDR3 sequence (DNA): TGTGCCAGCATGGACAGGGCGGAGGGTCAGCCCCAGCATTTT. It specifies CASMDRAEGQPQHF.

The chain carries TRBV24-1 and TRBJ2-1; the match to TRBD2 covers 15 bases. This CDR3 has 17 residues. Germline V lookup: CDR1 KGHDR, CDR2 SFDVKD. V lost 3 bases to trimming and J lost 10 bases; unmatched junction nucleotides: 9. The CDR3 loop reads CATSDRTSGGVLGEQFF. In DNA, the CDR3 is TGTGCCACCAGTGATAGGACTAGCGGGGGGGTTTTAGGAGAGCAGTTCTTC.

The chain recombines TRBV6-1 with TRBJ1-5; perhaps TRBD1 as D (6 bases). There are 16 residues in the CDR3. Germline V gene data show CDR1 as MNHNS and CDR2 as SASEGT. The V gene lost 2 bases and the J gene lost 2 bases, with 13 bases spanning the gap. The CDR3 reads CASSERTVNRNQPQHF. The CDR3 DNA reads as TGTGCCAGCAGTGAAAGGACAGTGAACCGCAATCAGCCCCAGCATTTT.

This clone was observed a single time. This chain joins TRBV6-1 and TRBJ1-6; D might be TRBD1 (6 bases). Per the germline V gene, CDR1 is MNHNS and CDR2 is SASEGT. The ends were cut back, 3 bases at V and 7 bases at J, with 10 bases in the middle. This CDR3 comprises 14 residues. The CDR3 loop reads CASSDYRENSPLHF. CDR3 sequence (DNA): TGTGCCAGCAGTGATTACAGGGAGAATTCACCCCTCCACTTT.

The chain uses TRBV6-2 or TRBV6-3 and TRBJ1-1, with TRBD1 matching 8 bases. Germline V gene data show CDR1 as MNHEY and CDR2 as SVGEGT. Unmatched junction bases numbered 9, after V lost 6 bases and J lost 0 bases. This CDR3 spans 16 amino acids. The CDR3 nucleotides are TGTGCCAGCAGCCCCGGACAGGGAAGCATGAACACTGAAGCTTTCTTT. Translated, it gives CASSPGQGSMNTEAFF.

This clone was found once. The rearrangement joins TRBV6-5 to TRBJ2-7; D may be TRBD2 (7 bases). The CDR3 contains 14 residues. V was trimmed by 6 bases and J by 7 bases, leaving 19 bases between them. Germline CDR1 is MNHEY and CDR2 is SVGAGI. The CDR3 sequence is CASRPRGGAGEQYF. CDR3 coding DNA: TGTGCCAGCAGGCCCAGAGGGGGGGCGGGGGAGCAGTACTTC.

The CDR3 DNA reads TGTGCCAGCAGTGACGTGTTTGTACAGGGGACACTCCGTTCTGGAAACACCATATATTTT. Encoded protein: CASSDVFVQGTLRSGNTIYF. The V call is TRBV6-1, the J call TRBJ1-3; TRBD1 matches 7 bases. Germline trimming cut 3 bases from V and 1 base from J; bases unmatched to any gene: 18. The germline CDR1 and CDR2 sequences are MNHNS and SASEGT. The CDR3 runs to 20 residues.

The V and J genes are TRBV11-2 and TRBJ2-7; 8 positions agree with TRBD1. Germline V gives CDR1 SGHAT, CDR2 FQNNGV. The CDR3 is 17 residues long. With V trimmed by 0 bases and J by 2 bases, 9 bases remained unmatched. CDR3: CASSLDLSTTGAYEQYF. The CDR3 DNA sequence: TGTGCCAGCAGCTTAGATCTTTCGACGACAGGGGCCTACGAGCAGTACTTC.

Turning to this clone: Other DNA sequences in this specimen translate into the identical CDR3. The chain links TRBV5-1 to TRBJ2-1; 7 bases match TRBD1. CDR3 length: 15 amino acids. CDR1 and CDR2 (germline): SGHRS, YFSETQ. V trimming: 3 bases; J trimming: 2 bases; junction bases outside the gene matches: 5. The CDR3 sequence is CASSSTGTAYNEQFF. CDR3 nucleotide sequence: TGCGCCAGCAGCTCCACCGGGACAGCCTACAATGAGCAGTTCTTC.

The chain links TRBV18 to TRBJ1-5; no reliable D call. The CDR3 runs to 15 residues. V was trimmed by 3 bases and J by 2 bases, leaving 11 bases between them. Germline CDR1 reads KGHSH; CDR2 reads LQKENI. The CDR3 here is CASSPAGSGNQPQHF. The CDR3, as DNA: TGTGCCAGCTCACCCGCGGGGTCCGGCAATCAGCCCCAGCATTTT. Combining the CDR3 with reference TRBV18 and TRBJ1-5 gives the whole variable domain NAGVMQNPRHLVRRRGQEARLRCSPMKGHSHVYWYRQLPEEGLKFMVYLQKENIIDESGMPKERFSAEFPKEGPSILRIQQVVRGDSAAYFCASSPAGSGNQPQHFGDGTRLSIL.

J is TRBJ1-2 and V is TRBV18; D gene unclear. V gave up 3 bases and J gave up 3 bases, with 14 bases separating them. Per germline, CDR1 KGHSH and CDR2 LQKENI. The CDR3 has 15 amino acids. CDR3: CASSPAGSTYYGYTF. The DNA for the CDR3 is TGTGCCAGCTCACCCGCGGGATCGACTTACTATGGCTACACCTTC.